This T cell receptor beta chain emerged from a study of cytomegalovirus exposure and HLA in healthy donors. Findings and caveats of the study: According to the study, 180 or so TCR beta chains were cytomegalovirus-associated. In the 120 or so validation repertoires, more than 85% of cluster scores exceeded 0, per a later analysis.

Clones were read by immunoSEQ multiplex PCR, and TCRdb kept only the in-frame ones, dropping some. The profile covers about 350,000 clones, with roughly 87% appearing a single time and approximately 1.2% taken by the ten largest. In the case of this clone: No antigen is known for it.

The CDR3 length is 10 residues. V lost 6 bases, J lost 8 bases, and 10 bases lay in between. Per germline, CDR1 DFQATT and CDR2 SNEGSKA (reference sequence). The sequence was collected from a young woman in good health and CMV-seropositive. The specimen was PBMCs. The genes are TRBV20-1 and TRBJ1-2; D not resolved. The CDR3 protein is CSAAGEGYTF. The CDR3 DNA reads TGCAGTGCAGCCGGGGAGGGCTACACCTTC.